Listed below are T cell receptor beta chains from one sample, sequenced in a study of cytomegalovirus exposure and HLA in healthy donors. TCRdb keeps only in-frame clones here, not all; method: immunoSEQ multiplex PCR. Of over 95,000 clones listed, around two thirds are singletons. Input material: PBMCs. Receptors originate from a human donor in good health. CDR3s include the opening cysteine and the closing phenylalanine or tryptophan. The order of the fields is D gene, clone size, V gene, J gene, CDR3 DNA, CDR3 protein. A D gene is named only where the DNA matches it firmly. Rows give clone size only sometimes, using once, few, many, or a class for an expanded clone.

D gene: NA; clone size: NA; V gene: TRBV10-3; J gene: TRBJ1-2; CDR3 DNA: TGTGCCATCAGCCCGGGGTACTATGGCTACACCTTC; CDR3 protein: CAISPGYYGYTF
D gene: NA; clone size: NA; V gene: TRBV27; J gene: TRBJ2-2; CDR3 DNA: TGTGCCAGCAGTTTGATTAAAGCTTCAGGGATCGGTTTCACCGGGGAGCTGTTTTTT; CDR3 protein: CASSLIKASGIGFTGELFF
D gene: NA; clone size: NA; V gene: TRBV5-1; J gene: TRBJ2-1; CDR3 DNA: TGCGCCAGCTCGGACGGGAGATTAAATGAGCAGTTCTTC; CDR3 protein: CASSDGRLNEQFF
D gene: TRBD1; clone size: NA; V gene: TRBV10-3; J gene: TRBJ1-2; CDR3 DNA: TGTGCCACCAGCCGGGACAGCTATGGCTACACCTTC; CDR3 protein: CATSRDSYGYTF
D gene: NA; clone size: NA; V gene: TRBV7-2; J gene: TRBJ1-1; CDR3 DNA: TGTGCCAGCAGCTTAGCAAGCAGGGAGGGAGCTTTCTTT; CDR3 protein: CASSLASREGAFF
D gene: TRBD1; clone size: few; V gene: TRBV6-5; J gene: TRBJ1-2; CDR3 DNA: TGTGCCAGCAGCTTAACAGGGGGGCATGGCTACACCTTC; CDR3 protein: CASSLTGGHGYTF
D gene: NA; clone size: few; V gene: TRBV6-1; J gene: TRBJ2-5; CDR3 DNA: TGTGCCAGCAGTGAAGGACTGGTACAAGAGACCCAGTACTTC; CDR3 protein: CASSEGLVQETQYF
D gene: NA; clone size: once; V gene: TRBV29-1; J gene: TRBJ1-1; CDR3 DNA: TGCAGCTCCCGGGGCGGGGCGGGGGATGAAGCTTTCTTT; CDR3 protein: CSSRGGAGDEAFF
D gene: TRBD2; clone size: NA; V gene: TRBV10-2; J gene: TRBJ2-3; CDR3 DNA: TGCGCCAGCAGCCCGGGACTAGCGGGGGATACGCAGTATTTT; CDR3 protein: CASSPGLAGDTQYF
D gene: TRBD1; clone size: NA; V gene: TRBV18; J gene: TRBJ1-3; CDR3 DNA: TGTGCCAGCTCACCTCCTGGACAGGGGAGGGACACCATATATTTT; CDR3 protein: CASSPPGQGRDTIYF
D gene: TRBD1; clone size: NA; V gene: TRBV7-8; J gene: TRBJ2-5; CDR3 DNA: TGTGCCAGCAGCCAGAGGACAGGCCAAGAGACCCAGTACTTC; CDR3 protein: CASSQRTGQETQYF
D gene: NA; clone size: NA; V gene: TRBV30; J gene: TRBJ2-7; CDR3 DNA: TGTGCCTGGGGAGGCTTAGGGCAGTACTTC; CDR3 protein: CAWGGLGQYF
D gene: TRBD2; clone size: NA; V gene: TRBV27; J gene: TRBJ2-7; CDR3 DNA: TGTGCCAGCAAACCGGGACTAGCGGGAGACGAGCAGTACTTC; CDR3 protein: CASKPGLAGDEQYF
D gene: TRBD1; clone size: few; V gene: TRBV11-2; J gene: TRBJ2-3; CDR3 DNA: TGTGCCAGCAGCCCTCGGCTGGGACAGGGCACCCCCGGGGATACGCAGTATTTT; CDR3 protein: CASSPRLGQGTPGDTQYF
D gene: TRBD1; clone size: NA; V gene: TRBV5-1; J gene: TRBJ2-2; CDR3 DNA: TGCGCCAGCCAGGCTACCGGGACAGCCGGCGGGGAGCTGTTTTTT; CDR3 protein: CASQATGTAGGELFF
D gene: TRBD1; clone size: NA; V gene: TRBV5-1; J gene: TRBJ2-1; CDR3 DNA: TGCGCCAGCAGCACAAACAGGGGCGTTGGGGGCAATGAGCAGTTCTTC; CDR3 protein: CASSTNRGVGGNEQFF
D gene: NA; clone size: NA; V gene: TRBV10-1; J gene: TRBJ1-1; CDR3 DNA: TGCGCCACCAGACAGGACCCCGCACCGAACACTGAAGCTTTCTTT; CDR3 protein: CATRQDPAPNTEAFF
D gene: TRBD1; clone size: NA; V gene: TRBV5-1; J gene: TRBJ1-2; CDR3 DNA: TGCGCCAGCAGCCCGGGACAGGGGGCTTCTGTGGATGGCTACACCTTC; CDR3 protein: CASSPGQGASVDGYTF
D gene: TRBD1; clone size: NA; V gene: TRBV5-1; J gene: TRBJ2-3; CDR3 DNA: TGCGCCAGCAGCACGGGACAGGGAGTCGGAGATACGCAGTATTTT; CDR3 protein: CASSTGQGVGDTQYF
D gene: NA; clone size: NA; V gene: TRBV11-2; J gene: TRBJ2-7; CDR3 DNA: TGTGCCAGCACACGGGGGACCTACGAGCAGTACTTC; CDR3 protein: CASTRGTYEQYF
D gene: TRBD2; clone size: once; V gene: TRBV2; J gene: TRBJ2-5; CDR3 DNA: TGTGCCAGCAGGGGGACTAGCGGGAGGGCCGGGACCCAGTACTTC; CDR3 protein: CASRGTSGRAGTQYF
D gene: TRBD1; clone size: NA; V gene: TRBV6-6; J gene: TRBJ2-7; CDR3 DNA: TGTGCCAGCAGTTACGAGCAGGGGGTCTCCTACGAGCAGTACTTC; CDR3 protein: CASSYEQGVSYEQYF
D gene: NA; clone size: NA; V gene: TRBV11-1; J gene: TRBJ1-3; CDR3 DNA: TGTGCCAGCAGCACGTGGGAGGAAGCGTACGGAAACACCATATATTTT; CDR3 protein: CASSTWEEAYGNTIYF
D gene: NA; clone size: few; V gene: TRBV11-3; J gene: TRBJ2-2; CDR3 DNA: TGTGCCAGCAGCTTTTCGGGAACCGGGGAGCTGTTTTTT; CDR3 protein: CASSFSGTGELFF
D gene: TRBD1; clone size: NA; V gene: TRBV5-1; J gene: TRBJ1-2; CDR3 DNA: TGCGCCAGCAGCACAGGGGGCAGCTATGGCTACACCTTC; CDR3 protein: CASSTGGSYGYTF
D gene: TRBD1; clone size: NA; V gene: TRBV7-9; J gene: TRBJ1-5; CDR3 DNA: TGTGCCAGCAGCCAACATTTCGGGACAGGGGATCAGCCCCAGCATTTT; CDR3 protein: CASSQHFGTGDQPQHF
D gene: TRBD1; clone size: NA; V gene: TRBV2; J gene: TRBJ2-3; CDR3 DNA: TGTGCCAGCCCCACCTCCCGGGACAGGGGACGGTATTTT; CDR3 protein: CASPTSRDRGRYF
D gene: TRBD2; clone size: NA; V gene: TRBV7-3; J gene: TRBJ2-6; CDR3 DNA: TGTGCCAGCAGCCCCCAAGCGGGGGTAATCTCTGGGGCCAACGTCCTGACTTTC; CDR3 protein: CASSPQAGVISGANVLTF
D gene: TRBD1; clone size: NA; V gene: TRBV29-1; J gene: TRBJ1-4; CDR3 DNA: TGCAGCGTTGCCAGGGGGAATAATGAAAAACTGTTTTTT; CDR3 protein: CSVARGNNEKLFF
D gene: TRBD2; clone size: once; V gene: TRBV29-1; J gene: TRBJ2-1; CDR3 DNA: TGCAGCGTTGACACTAGCGGAAAGCAGTTCTTC; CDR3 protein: CSVDTSGKQFF
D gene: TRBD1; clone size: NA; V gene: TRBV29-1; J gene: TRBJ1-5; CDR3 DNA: TGCAGCGTTGCCATGACAGGGGGCGCTCAGCCCCAGCATTTT; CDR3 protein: CSVAMTGGAQPQHF
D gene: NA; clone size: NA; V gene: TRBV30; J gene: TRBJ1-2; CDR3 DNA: TGTGCCTGGAGTGTACTACGAGGGTTTGGAGATGGCTACACCTTC; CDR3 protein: CAWSVLRGFGDGYTF
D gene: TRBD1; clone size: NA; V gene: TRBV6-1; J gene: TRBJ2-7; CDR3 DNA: TGTGCCAGCAGTGGATTTGACCGAGCAGGGGGAACCTACGAGCAGTACTTC; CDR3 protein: CASSGFDRAGGTYEQYF
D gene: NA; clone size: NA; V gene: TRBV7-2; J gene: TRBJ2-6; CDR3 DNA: TGTGCCAGCAGCCCCCGCGACAGGACTCCTGGGGCCAACGTCCTGACTTTC; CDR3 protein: CASSPRDRTPGANVLTF
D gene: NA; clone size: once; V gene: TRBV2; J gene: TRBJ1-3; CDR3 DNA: TGTGCCAGCAGAACGGACAGACACTCTGGAAACACCATATATTTT; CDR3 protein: CASRTDRHSGNTIYF
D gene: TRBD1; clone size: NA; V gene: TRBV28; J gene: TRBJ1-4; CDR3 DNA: TGTGCCAGCAGTTCACCGGGGGACAGGGGGCATGAAAAACTGTTTTTT; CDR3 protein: CASSSPGDRGHEKLFF
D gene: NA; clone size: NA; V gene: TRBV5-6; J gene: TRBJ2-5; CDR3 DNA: TGTGCCAGCAGCCCCCGGGGGAGCCAAGAGACCCAGTACTTC; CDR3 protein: CASSPRGSQETQYF
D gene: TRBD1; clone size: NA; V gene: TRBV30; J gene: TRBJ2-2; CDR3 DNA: TGTGCCTGCAACAGGGGGAACACCGGGGAGCTGTTTTTT; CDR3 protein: CACNRGNTGELFF
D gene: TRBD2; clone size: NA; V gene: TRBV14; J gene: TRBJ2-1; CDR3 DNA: TGTGCCAGCAGCCCCCCGGGACTAGGATACAATGAGCAGTTCTTC; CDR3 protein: CASSPPGLGYNEQFF
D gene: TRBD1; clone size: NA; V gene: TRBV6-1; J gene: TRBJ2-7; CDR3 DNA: TGTGCCAGCAGTGTTAGGGACAGGGACGGGGAGCAGTACTTC; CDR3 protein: CASSVRDRDGEQYF
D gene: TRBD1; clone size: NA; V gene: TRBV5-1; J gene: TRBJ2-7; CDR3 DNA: TGCGCCAGCACCCCGGGACAGGGGACCTACGAGCAGTACTTC; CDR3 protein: CASTPGQGTYEQYF
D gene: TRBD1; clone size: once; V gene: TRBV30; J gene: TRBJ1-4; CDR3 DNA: TGTGCCTGGAGTGGGGGCCATAGGGACAGTGTAGTTGAAAAACTGTTTTTT; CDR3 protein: CAWSGGHRDSVVEKLFF
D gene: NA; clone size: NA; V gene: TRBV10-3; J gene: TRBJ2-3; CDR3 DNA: TGTGCCATCAGTGAGTCGGGCAGTTTGAGCACAGATACGCAGTATTTT; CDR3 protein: CAISESGSLSTDTQYF
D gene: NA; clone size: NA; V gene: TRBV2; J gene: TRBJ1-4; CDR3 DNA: TGTGCCAGCACTGTGGTACTTAATGAAAAACTGTTTTTT; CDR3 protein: CASTVVLNEKLFF
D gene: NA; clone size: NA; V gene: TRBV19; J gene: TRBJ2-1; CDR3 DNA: TGTGCCAGTAGTATGATGCCTAACAATGAGCAGTTCTTC; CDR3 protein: CASSMMPNNEQFF
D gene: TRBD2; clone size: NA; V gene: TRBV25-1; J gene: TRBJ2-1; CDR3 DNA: TGTGCCAGCAGTGCGGGTAGGGGACTAGCGATCGATGAGCAGTTCTTC; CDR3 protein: CASSAGRGLAIDEQFF
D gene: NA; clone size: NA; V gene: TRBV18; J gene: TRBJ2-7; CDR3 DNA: TGTGCCAGCTCACCAAGACGGAGCTCCTACGAGCAGTACTTC; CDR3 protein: CASSPRRSSYEQYF
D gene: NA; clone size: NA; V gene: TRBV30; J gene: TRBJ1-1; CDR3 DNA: TGTGCCTGGACCTTCGGGGTCCTGAACACTGAAGCTTTCTTT; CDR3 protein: CAWTFGVLNTEAFF
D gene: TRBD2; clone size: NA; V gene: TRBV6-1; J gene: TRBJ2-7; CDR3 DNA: TGTGCCAGCAGTATAGCGGGAGATATTCCTTCGCAGTACTTC; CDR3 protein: CASSIAGDIPSQYF
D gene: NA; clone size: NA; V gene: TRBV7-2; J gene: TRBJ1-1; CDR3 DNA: TGTGCCAGCAGCATGGGACTGTTGAACACTGAAGCTTTCTTT; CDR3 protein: CASSMGLLNTEAFF
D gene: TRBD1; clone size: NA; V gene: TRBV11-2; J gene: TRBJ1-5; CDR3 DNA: TGTGCCAGCAGCGCCACAGGGGGCCTTCAGCCCCAGCATTTT; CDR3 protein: CASSATGGLQPQHF
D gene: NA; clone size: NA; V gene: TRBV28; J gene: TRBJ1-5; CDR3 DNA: TGTGCCAGCAGTTCCTCCGGGTGGGGATCGGGGAATCAGCCCCAGCATTTT; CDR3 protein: CASSSSGWGSGNQPQHF
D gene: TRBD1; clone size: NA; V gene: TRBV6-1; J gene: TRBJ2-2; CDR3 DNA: TGTGCCAGCAGTGCCTGGACAGGGGTTCGTCCCGGGGAGCTGTTTTTT; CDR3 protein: CASSAWTGVRPGELFF
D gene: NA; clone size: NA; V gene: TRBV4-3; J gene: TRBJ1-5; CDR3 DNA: TGCGCCAGCAGCCACCGGGGGGCAGGGGACAATCAGCCCCAGCATTTT; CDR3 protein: CASSHRGAGDNQPQHF
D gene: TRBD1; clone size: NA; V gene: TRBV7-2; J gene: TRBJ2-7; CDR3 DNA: TGTGCCAGCAGCCGCGGGGACAGGGACTCCTCCGAGCAGTACTTC; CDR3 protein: CASSRGDRDSSEQYF
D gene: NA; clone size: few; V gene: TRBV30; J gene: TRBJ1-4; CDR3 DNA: TGTGCCTGGGGGAACGGAGTATCAGGGAAACTGTTTTTT; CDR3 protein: CAWGNGVSGKLFF
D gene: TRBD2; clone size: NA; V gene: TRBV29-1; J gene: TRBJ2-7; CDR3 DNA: TGCAGCGTCCGAAAGGGGGGGACTAGCGGTTCCTACGAGCAGTACTTC; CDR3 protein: CSVRKGGTSGSYEQYF
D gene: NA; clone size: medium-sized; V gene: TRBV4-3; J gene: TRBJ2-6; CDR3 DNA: TGCGCCAGCAGCCAAGGTAGTTCCTCGGGTGGGGCCAACGTCCTGACTTTC; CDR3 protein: CASSQGSSSGGANVLTF
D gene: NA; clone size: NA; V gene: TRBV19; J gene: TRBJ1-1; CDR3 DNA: TGTGCCAGTAGTAATCAGGGAGGGAACACTGAAGCTTTCTTT; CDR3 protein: CASSNQGGNTEAFF